The subject of this entry is one T cell receptor beta chain. Its antigen has not been determined. No much larger clone is present one base from it, and per-base qualities are unavailable. The CDR3, from cysteine to phenylalanine, totals 15 residues. Only the CDR3 part of the read is kept: 45 bases, read in frame from the first base. CDR1 and CDR2 are read off the germline V gene as SGHVS and FNYEAQ. V and J are trimmed by 5 bases and 2 bases, and the gene matches miss 8 bases of the junction. This specimen comes from a study of CD8+ T cells in alopecia areata (dated 2018 in TCRdb). For context, the study as a whole: The treated patients, all with moderate-to-severe alopecia areata, were enrolled in an open-label pilot trial of oral tofacitinib given at 5 to 10 mg twice daily. Scalp tissue and sorted CD4+ and CD8+ peripheral blood T cells from patchy and totalis/universalis alopecia areata patients and from healthy controls were covered by human TCRbeta sequencing. Clonality in the scalp was compared among normal scalp (n=4), patchy alopecia areata scalp (n=8), and alopecia totalis/universalis scalp (n=8). To study T cell clonal expansion in alopecia areata, the researchers applied high-throughput TCRbeta sequencing to both the C3H/HeJ mouse model and human patients. RNA was obtained with the PAXgene miRNA kit for fixed scalp, the miRNeasy kit for PBMCs, and the RNeasy kit for mouse skin. Patients on tofacitinib were biopsied at baseline and after 4 and 24 weeks of treatment, and several of the patients also had a later scalp biopsy. Tofacitinib was given for 6 to 18 months, followed by 6 months of follow-up off drug to assess delayed response and recurrence. For the treated patients, the SALT score, which quantifies what percentage of scalp surface area is affected, served as the measure of disease severity. immunoSEQ multiplex PCR using 35 Vbeta forward primers and 13 Jbeta reverse primers was used to amplify TCRbeta CDR3 regions. Results and caveats for the whole study, not just this receptor: Tofacitinib significantly lowered scalp clonality and the number of expanded CD8+ clones among the top 100 scalp clones. Because the treated cohort was small and had only one nonresponder, larger studies are needed to examine links between baseline CD8+ expansion and response. Many expanded lesional clones were found to persist in scalp and blood during tofacitinib treatment, and relapse after treatment cessation may be partly explained by this persistence. Compared with mice, TCR sequences shared between patients were less clear, possibly partly because of HLA diversity across the patient population. Unlike mouse skin, which is dominated by gammadelta T cells, normal human skin has resident alphabeta T cells that are also sequenced, and this complicates analysis of the scalp TCR repertoire. Compared with normal scalp, lesional scalp had higher clonality and more expanded CD8+ clones, particularly in alopecia totalis/universalis, a pattern that suggests antigenic drive.

To prepare the library, the immunoSEQ multiplex PCR assay was applied. For TCR sequencing, RNA was extracted from every sample and reverse transcribed into cDNA to serve as template. First-strand cDNA was synthesized with SuperScript III using a 2:1 mix of oligo-dT and random hexamers. Amplification bias was assessed with a synthetic immune receptor repertoire, and residual bias was removed computationally. For the original study's pipeline: After raw reads were preprocessed to remove errors, the CDR3 was defined following IMGT conventions as running from the conserved cysteine to phenylalanine. Clonality was computed as 1 minus the Shannon entropy, with the entropy normalized by log2 of the number of productive unique TCRs. Scalp TCRbeta sequences were cross-referenced with sorted blood CD4 and CD8 repertoires so that the CD4 or CD8 identity of scalp clones could be inferred. Here the immuneACCESS table is served through TCRdb, limited to in-frame sequences with V and J called. Missing clones are a known gap in these copies; in checked studies unresolved V genes cover under half, and the rest lacks a known reason. V and J calls and clone size are as listed in that table; D and trimming were resolved from the DNA. This sample has 1,500 or so clones in its table, and 75% of those were observed once. The leading ten clones occupy more than 9% of the sample.

The intended sense of this specimen's time point label: less than 25 weeks on oral tofacitinib. The sample's treatment or condition label, in plain terms: oral pan-JAK inhibitor, 5-10 mg twice daily. From alopecia areata patients, peripheral blood was collected along with lesional scalp punch biopsies. Scalp biopsies from humans were placed right away in PAXgene tissue containers for fixation. This TCR was recovered from a human donor with alopecia areata. The sequence links TRBV7-6 to TRBJ2-7; 8 junctional bases match TRBD1. The sequenced sample was skin, obtained at week 24, from a patient treated with tofacitinib. The DNA sequence reads TGTGCCAGCAGCATTGACAGGGGCCACACCTACGAGCAGTACTTC. Its product reads: CASSIDRGHTYEQYF.